This T cell receptor (beta chain) was obtained from a study of blood T cells in healthy people across ages. Alongside a J-beta primer mix, a sample-barcoded 5' primer served in a second PCR lasting 7 to 11 cycles. MiXCR, run by TCRdb on the 5' RACE reads, gives a single entry per CDR3 protein. The sample yields approximately 960,000 distinct CDR3 sequences, about 27% seen once. From germline, CDR1 is LGHDT and CDR2 YNNKEL (reference sequence). Trimming left V 4 bases short and J 4 bases short, with 16 bases between. The CDR3 is 16 residues long. Another study also made use of these data, one on T cells of mothers and their children.

V gene TRBV3-1 combines with J gene TRBJ1-4; no firm D call. The sample consisted of blood. This TCR was recovered from a middle-aged woman in good health. The CDR3 protein is CASSRPGRDVNEKLFF. The CDR3 bases are TGTGCCAGCAGCCGCCCCGGGAGAGATGTTAATGAAAAACTGTTTTTT.